This T cell receptor (beta chain) stems from a study of blood T cell repertoires in COVID-19. Germline CDR1 is MNHEY and CDR2 is SMNVEV (reference sequence). Trimming at V came to 6 bases and at J to 5 bases, leaving 8 bases not matched to a gene. The CDR3 is 14 residues long. This clone was counted a single time. The data were produced by immunoSEQ multiplex PCR, yet TCRdb's version contains in-frame clones alone and is incomplete. The sample lists a few hundred thousand clones, around 84% occurring once. This chain uses TRBV27 with TRBJ1-2, with TRBD1 matching 8 bases. This sequence was found in a woman aged 55-75 years who had recovered from COVID-19. The sequencing input was peripheral blood. The CDR3 nucleotides are TGTGCCAGCAGCCTGGACAGGGCGCGGTATGGCTACACCTTC. Amino acids: CASSLDRARYGYTF.